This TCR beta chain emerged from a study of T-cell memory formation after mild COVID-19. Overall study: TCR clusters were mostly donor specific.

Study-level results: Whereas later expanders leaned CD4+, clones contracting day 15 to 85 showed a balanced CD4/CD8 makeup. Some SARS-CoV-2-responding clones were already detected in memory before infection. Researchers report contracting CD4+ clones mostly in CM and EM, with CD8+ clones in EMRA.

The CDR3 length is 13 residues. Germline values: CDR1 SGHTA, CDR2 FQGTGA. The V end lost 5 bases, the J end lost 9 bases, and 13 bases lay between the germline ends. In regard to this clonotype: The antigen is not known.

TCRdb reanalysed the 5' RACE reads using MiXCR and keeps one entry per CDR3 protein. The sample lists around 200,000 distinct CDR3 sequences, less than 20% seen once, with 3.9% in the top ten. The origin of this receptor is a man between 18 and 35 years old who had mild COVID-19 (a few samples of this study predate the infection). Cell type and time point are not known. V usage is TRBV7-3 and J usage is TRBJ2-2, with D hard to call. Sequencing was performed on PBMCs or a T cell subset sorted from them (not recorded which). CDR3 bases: TGTGCCAGCAGCAAGGACCGCTCCCGGGAGCTGTTTTTT. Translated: CASSKDRSRELFF.